The next 25 T cell receptor beta chains were all read from a single sample in a study of CD8 T cells in ankylosing spondylitis. TCRdb reprocessed the 5' RACE reads with MiXCR, giving one entry per CDR3 protein. The repertoire holds some 220,000 distinct CDR3 sequences, with 7.5% to 9.5% as singletons. Sequences were obtained from blood, either unsorted or a sorted T cell fraction (not recorded which). The receptor set was obtained from a female donor with ankylosing spondylitis or in good health (not recorded which).

This clonotype was seen repeatedly, ten times or more. The CDR3 loop reads CASSLETTVGREALNEQFF. Here the CDR3 DNA reads TGCGCCAGCAGCTTGGAGACCACTGTAGGACGGGAGGCTCTCAATGAGCAGTTCTTC. This chain connects TRBV5-1 to TRBJ2-1, with 7 nucleotides matching TRBD2. Germline assignment: CDR1 SGHRS and CDR2 YFSETQ. The CDR3 totals 19 residues. The junction had 18 bases not matched to a gene; V was cut back by 0 bases and J by 6 bases. Full variable domain (outside the CDR3, taken from reference TRBV5-1 and TRBJ2-1): KAGVTQTPRYLIKTRGQQVTLSCSPISGHRSVSWYQQTPGQGLQFLFEYFSETQRNKGNFPGRFSGRQFSNSRSEMNVSTLELGDSALYLCASSLETTVGREALNEQFFGPGTRLTVL.

In this sample, this clonotype turned up a few times. This chain uses TRBV7-2 with TRBJ2-2, with 11 nucleotides matching TRBD2. V lost 5 bases to trimming and J lost 5 bases; unmatched junction nucleotides: 7. The CDR3 has 16 amino acids. CDR1 and CDR2 from the germline V gene are SGHTA and FQGNSA. CDR3 residues: CASSPGTSGGTGELFF. CDR3 DNA sequence: TGTGCCAGCAGCCCTGGGACTAGCGGTGGGACCGGGGAGCTGTTTTTT.

CDR3 protein: CASSSTSLYEQFF. In DNA form, the CDR3 reads TGTGCCAGCAGCTCGACTAGTTTATATGAGCAGTTCTTC. The chain joins TRBV7-9 to TRBJ2-1; D is perhaps TRBD2 (6 bases). The ends were cut back, 4 bases at V and 8 bases at J, with 12 bases in the middle. This CDR3 is built from 13 residues. Germline CDR1 reads SEHNR; CDR2 reads FQNEAQ (reference sequence).

This clonotype occurred many times. The V call is TRBV20-1, the J call TRBJ1-1, with 8 bases fitting TRBD1. In germline, CDR1 is DFQATT, CDR2 SNEGSKA (reference sequence). V lost 6 bases and J lost 1; bases outside the gene matches: 10. This CDR3 comprises 15 residues. CDR3 sequence reads: CSAGQGGVWNTEAFF. CDR3 in DNA: TGCAGTGCAGGACAGGGTGGGGTATGGAACACTGAAGCTTTCTTT.

Note on this clonotype: This may stem from a read error, because a much larger clone lies one nucleotide away. The genes are TRBV6-1 and TRBJ1-4; D gene uncertain. The germline V gene has CDR1 MNHNS and CDR2 SASEGT. The length of the CDR3 is 16 residues. CDR3 nucleotides: TGTGTCAGCAGCGGGGTAGGAGTTGGAGCTAATGAAAAACTGTTTTTT. Translating it yields CVSSGVGVGANEKLFF.

This clonotype was seen only once. One base away lies a much larger clone, so this may be a sequencing read error. The chain employs TRBV7-6 and TRBJ2-4; D remains ambiguous. This CDR3 is built from 13 residues. V was shortened by 2 bases and J by 9 bases, with 11 bases between the two germline ends. The germline CDR1 and CDR2 sequences are SGHVS and FNYEAQ. The CDR3 coding sequence is TGTGCCAGCAGCTTACTGGAGTGGGGCATTCAGTACTTC. Encoded protein: CASSLLEWGIQYF.

This clonotype has ten or more counts. The chain uses TRBV7-9 and TRBJ1-4, with D unresolved. CDR1 is SEHNR and CDR2 is FQNEAQ in the germline V gene (reference sequence). Trimming cost V 5 bases and J 11 bases, with 9 bases left between them. CDR3 size: 11 residues. CDR3 protein: CASSIGRKLFF. The CDR3, as DNA: TGTGCCAGCAGCATTGGACGTAAACTGTTTTTT. Filled out from reference TRBV7-9 and TRBJ1-4, the complete variable domain reads DTGVSQNPRHKITKRGQNVTFRCDPISEHNRLYWYRQTLGQGPEFLTYFQNEAQLEKSRLLSDRFSAERPKGSFSTLEIQRTEQGDSAMYLCASSIGRKLFFGSGTQLSVL.

This chain links TRBV6-6 with TRBJ1-5; possibly TRBD1 for D (6 bases). Between the trimmed V and J ends, which lost 7 bases and 3 bases, there was a span of 10 bases. CDR3 length: 13 amino acids. Germline V gives CDR1 MNHNY, CDR2 SVGAGI (reference sequence). In DNA form, the CDR3 reads TGTGCCAGCACCGGGGGCGTCAATCAGCCCCAGCATTTT. Its protein product is CASTGGVNQPQHF.

A note on this clonotype: Given a much more abundant clone one base away, this may be a read error. V gene TRBV7-8 combines with J gene TRBJ1-1, with D unresolved. There are 12 residues in the CDR3. In germline, CDR1 is SGHVS, CDR2 FQNEAQ. Trimming removed 1 base from V and 6 bases from J, with 6 bases in between. CDR3 in DNA: TGTGCCAGCAGCTTAGGGGATGCTGAAGCTTTCTTT. Protein product: CASSLGDAEAFF.

This clonotype was seen many times. The chain joins TRBV12-3 or TRBV12-4 to TRBJ1-4; D uncertain. The V end was cut by 8 bases, the J end by 10 bases, with 20 bases between. There are 14 residues in the CDR3. The CDR3 DNA reads as TGTGCCAGCGGTAGTCGCCGGTCACCTGCAAAACTGTTTTTT. It yields the protein CASGSRRSPAKLFF.

This clonotype was counted many times. The V and J genes are TRBV30 and TRBJ2-4, with a weak D call TRBD2 (5 bases). Germline V gives CDR1 GTSNPN, CDR2 SVGIG (reference sequence). Trimming removed 5 bases at V and 0 bases at J, with 17 bases between. The CDR3 has 16 residues. CDR3 region: CAWGKETLVAKNIQYF. CDR3 DNA: TGTGCCTGGGGGAAGGAGACACTAGTAGCCAAAAACATTCAGTACTTC.

At least ten counts were recorded for this clonotype. J is TRBJ2-7 and V is TRBV6-2 or TRBV6-3; no firm D call. The CDR3 consists of 11 residues. V shed 7 bases and J shed 2 bases, with 6 bases lying between them. The germline gives CDR1 MNHEY, CDR2 SVGEGT. The CDR3 protein is CASTAAYEQYF. CDR3 nucleotide sequence: TGTGCCAGCACAGCCGCCTACGAGCAGTACTTC.

The chain couples TRBV11-3 to TRBJ2-3; no reliable D call. CDR3 length: 13 residues. Germline CDR1 SGHNT, CDR2 YENEEA. V was trimmed by 3 bases and J by 5 bases, leaving 9 bases between them. CDR3 nucleotides: TGTGCCAGCAGCTTCCAACGAGGAGATACGCAGTATTTT. Amino acid sequence: CASSFQRGDTQYF. Looking up the rest from reference TRBV11-3 and TRBJ2-3 gives the full variable domain: EAGVVQSPRYKIIEKKQPVAFWCNPISGHNTLYWYLQNLGQGPELLIRYENEEAVDDSQLPKDRFSAERLKGVDSTLKIQPAELGDSAVYLCASSFQRGDTQYFGPGTRLTVL.

This clonotype was observed at least ten times. This chain links TRBV28 with TRBJ2-2, with D possibly matching TRBD1 (6 bases). V shed 6 bases and J shed 6 bases, with 11 bases lying between them. Germline-derived CDR1 and CDR2 are MDHEN and SYDVKM. CDR3 length: 13 residues. The CDR3 loop is CASRIQGAGELFF. DNA for the CDR3: TGTGCCAGCAGGATACAGGGCGCCGGGGAGCTGTTTTTT.

The gene calls are TRBV7-9 and TRBJ1-3; D unclear. Deletions cut 8 bases from V and 2 bases from J, with 10 bases between. Germline V gives CDR1 SEHNR, CDR2 FQNEAQ (reference sequence). This CDR3 has 13 residues. CDR3 in amino acids: CASGKSAGNTIYF. In nucleotides, the CDR3 is TGTGCCAGCGGAAAATCCGCTGGAAACACCATATATTTT.

Details on this clonotype: A much larger clone sits a single nucleotide away, making a read error possible. The CDR3 sequence: CTSSVERGHEQFF. CDR3 coding DNA: TGTACCAGCAGCGTAGAAAGGGGGCATGAGCAGTTCTTC. The chain links TRBV9 to TRBJ2-1; 7 bases match TRBD1. CDR3 length equals 13 residues. Germline V gene data show CDR1 as SGDLS and CDR2 as YYNGEE.

This clonotype was counted many times. This chain links TRBV19 with TRBJ2-1, with D perhaps TRBD2 (6 bases). The CDR3 runs to 13 residues. The germline V gene has CDR1 LNHDA and CDR2 SQIVND (reference sequence). V gave up 3 bases and J gave up 7 bases, with 10 bases separating them. The CDR3 DNA sequence: TGTGCCAGTAGTATCGATCGGGAGAATGAGCAGTTCTTC. It translates to CASSIDRENEQFF.

This clonotype occurred many times. The chain is built from TRBV28 and TRBJ1-2, with 7 positions matching TRBD1. This CDR3 has 15 amino acids. CDR1 is MDHEN, CDR2 SYDVKM, per germline. The ends lost 4 bases at V and 5 bases at J; junction bases unmatched: 10. The CDR3 coding sequence is TGTGCCAGCAGTTCCACGGACAGGCCGGGGTATGGCTACACCTTC. Protein sequence: CASSSTDRPGYGYTF.

This clonotype was counted at least ten times. The chain employs TRBV7-9 and TRBJ1-1, with a possible D match to TRBD1 (6 bases). Germline CDR1 is SEHNR and CDR2 is FQNEAQ (reference sequence). The CDR3 loop spans 14 amino acids. The V gene lost 4 bases and the J gene lost 6 bases, with 15 bases spanning the gap. The DNA for the CDR3 is TGTGCCAGCAGCTCTGAACAGGGTAGCGCTGAAGCTTTCTTT. It is translated as CASSSEQGSAEAFF. Together with reference TRBV7-9 and TRBJ1-1, the CDR3 gives the full variable domain: DTGVSQNPRHKITKRGQNVTFRCDPISEHNRLYWYRQTLGQGPEFLTYFQNEAQLEKSRLLSDRFSAERPKGSFSTLEIQRTEQGDSAMYLCASSSEQGSAEAFFGQGTRLTVV.

The sample holds many counts of this clonotype. The chain combines TRBV5-1 with TRBJ2-5, with TRBD2 identical over 8 bases. This CDR3 has 15 amino acids. V gave up 0 bases and J gave up 3 bases; unmatched junction bases: 4. CDR1 and CDR2 (germline): SGHRS, YFSETQ. The CDR3 is CASSLEGTREETQYF. CDR3 nucleotide sequence: TGCGCCAGCAGCTTGGAAGGGACTAGAGAAGAGACCCAGTACTTC. The entire variable domain, with the rest obtained from reference TRBV5-1 and TRBJ2-5, is as follows: KAGVTQTPRYLIKTRGQQVTLSCSPISGHRSVSWYQQTPGQGLQFLFEYFSETQRNKGNFPGRFSGRQFSNSRSEMNVSTLELGDSALYLCASSLEGTREETQYFGPGTRLLVL.

This chain joins TRBV20-1 and TRBJ2-7, with a weak D call TRBD1 (6 bases). Germline loops: CDR1 DFQATT, CDR2 SNEGSKA (reference sequence). Trimming stripped 6 bases from V and 4 bases from J, with 10 bases between. The CDR3 has 11 residues. For the CDR3, the DNA is TGCAGTGCACCCGGACAGTACGAGCAGTACTTC. It translates to CSAPGQYEQYF.

The sample holds many counts of this clonotype. The chain is built from TRBV6-2 or TRBV6-3 and TRBJ1-5, with a possible D match to TRBD1 (5 bases). This CDR3 is 16 amino acids long. Looked up from germline, CDR1 is MNHEY and CDR2 is SVGEGT. V was trimmed by 3 bases and J by 2 bases, leaving 14 bases between them. This CDR3 is CASSYSGGLGNQPQHF. CDR3 DNA: TGTGCCAGCAGTTATAGCGGGGGTTTGGGCAATCAGCCCCAGCATTTT.

This clonotype showed up many times. CDR3 DNA sequence: TGCGCCAGCAGCGTATCCCCCCCAGACAATGAGCAGTTCTTC. Protein product: CASSVSPPDNEQFF. The rearrangement uses TRBV5-1 and TRBJ2-1, with D unresolved. The CDR3 runs 14 residues. V lost 4 bases to trimming and J lost 5 bases, with 13 bases between them. Germline CDR1 SGHRS, CDR2 YFSETQ.

This clonotype was seen many times. At one end the junction does not follow the germline gene, possibly because of a read error. The chain uses TRBV20-1 and TRBJ2-5, with 9 bases that match TRBD1. The CDR3 spans 15 residues. The germline V gene has CDR1 DFQATT and CDR2 SNEGSKA (reference sequence). CDR3 in amino acids: CSAEGGQGRLETQYF. CDR3 bases: TGCAGTGCTGAGGGAGGACAGGGGAGACTGGAGACCCAGTATTTC.

This clonotype has a count of ten or more. This chain links TRBV7-8 with TRBJ2-1; TRBD1 matches 8 bases. Trimming removed 5 bases from V and 6 bases from J; junction bases left unmatched: 12. The CDR3 contains 16 residues. Germline CDR1 is SGHVS and CDR2 is FQNEAQ. CDR3 sequence (DNA): TGTGCCAGCAGCCCGCGGACAGGGAAAGGGGGCAATGAGCAGTTCTTC. This gives the protein CASSPRTGKGGNEQFF.